This TCR beta chain was recorded in a study of blood T cell repertoires in COVID-19. Study summary: Whether acute or convalescent, the COVID-19 samples came from the United States, Italy and Spain. PBMCs, B-cell-depleted T cells, or T cells provided the cDNA or gDNA that made up the material.

Original data processing: Reference gene primers were amplified, and this amplification served to estimate nucleated cell counts. Data came from immunoSEQ multiplex PCR; TCRdb stores just in-frame clones and leaves some out. That table supplies the V and J calls and clone size; D and trimming were determined from the DNA. Of over 200,000 clones in the sample, roughly 90% were seen once. Seattle participants joined during active infection and were tracked over time. The CDR3 has 15 amino acids. Germline assignment: CDR1 LGHDT and CDR2 YNNKEL (reference sequence). V gave up 2 bases and J gave up 4 bases; unmatched junction bases: 7.

The sample consisted of peripheral blood. The TCR sequence derives from a man in his fifties or sixties with COVID-19, enrolled during active disease. The chain recombines TRBV3-1 (or the pseudogene TRBV3-2) with TRBJ2-7; 8 bases align to TRBD1. The CDR3 loop is CASSQRDRRPYEQYF. The CDR3 DNA follows: TGTGCCAGCAGCCAACGGGACAGGAGACCTTACGAGCAGTACTTC.